This T cell receptor (beta chain) stems from a study of immune characterization of retroperitoneal liposarcoma. The germline gives CDR1 ENHRY, CDR2 SYGVKD. Trimming pared 5 bases from V and 1 base from J, leaving 8 bases between. The CDR3 loop spans 14 amino acids. Each CDR3 protein is one row after TCRdb ran MiXCR on the PCR reads. The data contain around 13,000 distinct CDR3 sequences, roughly 44% of them singletons. Sample share makes this clonotype medium-sized (0.01 to 0.1%). This chain links TRBV10-3 with TRBJ2-2; D gene ambiguous. The source material was tumor tissue. The source of this sequence is a female donor with retroperitoneal liposarcoma. The CDR3 sequence: CAISPQWNTGELFF. The CDR3 nucleotides are TGTGCCATCAGTCCCCAGTGGAACACCGGGGAGCTGTTTTTT.